This T cell receptor (beta chain) was recorded in a study of response to subunit inactivated influenza vaccine. Overall study results and limits: Authors proposed each seasonal influenza vaccination draws in few new T cells.

One entry per CDR3 protein results from TCRdb running MiXCR on the RT-PCR reads. The table shows a few hundred thousand distinct CDR3 sequences, with roughly 22% occurring only once. Germline V lookup: CDR1 DFQATT, CDR2 SNEGSKA (reference sequence). Trimming removed 8 bases at V and 4 bases at J, with 9 bases between. The length of the CDR3 is 11 residues. Concerning this clonotype itself: Antigen unknown.

V and J are TRBV20-1 and TRBJ2-1, with D unresolved. The material was PBMCs from blood, obtained about 20 months after vaccination. This TCR was sampled from a man aged 45-69 years who received an inactivated influenza vaccine. The CDR3 protein is CSSLGYNEQFF. The CDR3 region has the DNA TGCAGTTCACTGGGGTACAATGAGCAGTTCTTC.